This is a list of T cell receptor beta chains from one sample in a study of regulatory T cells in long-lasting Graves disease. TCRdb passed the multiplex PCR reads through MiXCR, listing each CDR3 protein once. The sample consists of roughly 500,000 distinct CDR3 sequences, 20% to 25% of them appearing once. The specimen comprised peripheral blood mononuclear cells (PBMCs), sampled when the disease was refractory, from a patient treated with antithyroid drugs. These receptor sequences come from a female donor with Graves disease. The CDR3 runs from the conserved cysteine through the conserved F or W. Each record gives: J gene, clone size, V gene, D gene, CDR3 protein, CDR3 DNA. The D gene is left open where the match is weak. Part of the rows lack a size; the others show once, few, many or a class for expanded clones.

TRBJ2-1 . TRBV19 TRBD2 CASSRTSGRDSYNEQFF TGTGCCAGTAGTAGGACTAGCGGGAGGGATTCCTACAATGAGCAGTTCTTC
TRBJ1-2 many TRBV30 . CAWSPGAFDGYTF TGTGCCTGGAGTCCGGGGGCGTTCGATGGCTACACCTTC
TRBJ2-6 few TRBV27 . CASSFLGTGANVLTF TGTGCCAGCAGTTTTTTGGGGACAGGGGCCAACGTCCTGACTTTC
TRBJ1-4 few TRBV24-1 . CATSAGGLREKLFF TGTGCCACCAGTGCGGGAGGCCTCCGCGAAAAACTGTTTTTT
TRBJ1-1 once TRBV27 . CASSQKQGTTNTEAFF TGTGCCAGCTCGCAAAAGCAAGGGACGACGAACACTGAAGCTTTCTTT
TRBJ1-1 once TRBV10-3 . CAINPQGANTEAFF TGTGCCATCAACCCACAGGGCGCCAACACTGAAGCTTTCTTT
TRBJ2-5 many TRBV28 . CASSLWSGGETQYF TGTGCCAGCAGTTTATGGAGCGGAGGGGAGACCCAGTACTTC
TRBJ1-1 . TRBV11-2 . CASSLVKIIGGLNTEAFF TGTGCCAGCAGCTTAGTAAAGATTATTGGGGGTCTGAACACTGAAGCTTTCTTT
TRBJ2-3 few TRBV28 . CASSTPTRDPMRTYTQYF TGTGCCAGCAGTACTCCCACCCGGGACCCCATGAGGACATATACGCAGTATTTT
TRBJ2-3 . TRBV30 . CAWSASTDTQYF TGTGCCTGGAGTGCCAGCACAGATACGCAGTATTTT
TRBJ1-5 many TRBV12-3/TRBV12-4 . CASRPGSYNQPQHF TGTGCCAGCAGACCAGGGTCCTACAATCAGCCCCAGCATTTT
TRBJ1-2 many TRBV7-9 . CASSLFAYGYTF TGTGCCAGCAGCTTATTCGCCTATGGCTACACCTTC
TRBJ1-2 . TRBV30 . CAWSVMVRVDGYTF TGTGCCTGGAGTGTAATGGTCAGGGTTGATGGCTACACCTTC
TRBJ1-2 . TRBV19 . CASSIGRRGINYGYTF TGTGCCAGTAGTATTGGGCGACGGGGGATTAACTATGGCTACACCTTC
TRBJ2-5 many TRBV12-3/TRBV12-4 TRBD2 CASMGLAGETQYF TGTGCCAGCATGGGACTAGCGGGAGAGACCCAGTACTTC
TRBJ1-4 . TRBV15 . CATSKINEKLFF TGTGCCACCAGCAAGATTAATGAAAAACTGTTTTTT
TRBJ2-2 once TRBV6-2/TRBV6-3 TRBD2 CANREARGGTGELFF TGTGCCAACCGTGAAGCGCGGGGGGGCACCGGGGAGCTGTTTTTT
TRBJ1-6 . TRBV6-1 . CASKSGSSYNSPLHF TGTGCCAGCAAGTCAGGGAGCTCCTATAATTCACCCCTCCACTTT
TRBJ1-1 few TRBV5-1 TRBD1 CASSRSPGTDFEAFF TGCGCCAGCAGCCGATCCCCCGGGACAGACTTTGAAGCTTTCTTT
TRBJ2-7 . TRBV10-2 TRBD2 CASSESELAGDRYEQYF TGCGCCAGCAGTGAGTCGGAGTTAGCGGGAGATAGGTACGAGCAGTACTTC
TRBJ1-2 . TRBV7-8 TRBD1 CASSPAGTEINYGYTF TGTGCCAGCAGCCCGGCCGGGACAGAGATTAACTATGGCTACACCTTC
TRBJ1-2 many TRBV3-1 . CASSQESRTNGYTF TGTGCCAGCAGCCAAGAGAGCAGGACGAATGGCTACACCTTC
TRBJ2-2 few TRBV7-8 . CASSPKPLGGGQNTGELFF TGTGCCAGCAGCCCCAAACCGCTCGGTGGAGGCCAGAACACCGGGGAGCTGTTTTTT
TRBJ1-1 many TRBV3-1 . CASSPDQNTEAFF TGTGCCAGCAGCCCGGACCAGAACACTGAAGCTTTCTTT
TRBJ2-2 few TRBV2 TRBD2 CASSLAGGTGGELFF TGTGCCAGCAGTTTAGCGGGAGGGACGGGCGGGGAGCTGTTTTTT
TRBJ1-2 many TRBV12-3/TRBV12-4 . CARKRSGENGYTF TGTGCCCGCAAACGGTCAGGGGAGAATGGCTACACCTTC
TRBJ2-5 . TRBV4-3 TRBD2 CASSHLPAGGGTQYF TGCGCCAGCAGCCACCTCCCGGCGGGGGGGGGGACCCAGTACTTC
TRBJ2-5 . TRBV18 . CASSPDRVEETQYF TGTGCCAGCTCACCGGATCGGGTTGAAGAGACCCAGTACTTC
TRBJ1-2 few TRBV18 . CASSPQDSGYTF TGTGCCAGCTCACCTCAGGACAGTGGCTACACCTTC
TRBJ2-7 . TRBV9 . CASSGSTGLEQYF TGTGCCAGCAGCGGATCTACAGGGCTCGAGCAGTACTTC
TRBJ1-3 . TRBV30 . CAWGFSPEDTIYF TGTGCCTGGGGGTTTTCCCCTGAGGACACCATATATTTT
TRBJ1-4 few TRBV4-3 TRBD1 CASSQDHPGQGNEKLFF TGCGCCAGCAGCCAAGATCATCCGGGACAGGGTAACGAAAAACTGTTTTTT
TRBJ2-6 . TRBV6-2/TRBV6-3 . CASSYSRDSGANVLTF TGTGCCAGCAGTTATAGCAGGGACTCTGGGGCCAACGTCCTGACTTTC
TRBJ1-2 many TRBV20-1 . CSAKILQYGYTF TGCAGTGCTAAAATCCTACAGTATGGCTACACCTTC
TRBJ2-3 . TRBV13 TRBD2 CASSSRTSGGASTDTQYF TGTGCCAGCAGCTCAAGGACTAGCGGGGGGGCTAGCACAGATACGCAGTATTTT
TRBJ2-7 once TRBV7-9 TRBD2 CASTPRGRGGPHEQYF TGTGCCAGCACCCCTCGTGGGCGGGGGGGCCCCCACGAGCAGTACTTC
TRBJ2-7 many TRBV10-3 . CAISMEGGFYEQYF TGTGCCATCAGTATGGAGGGGGGGTTCTACGAGCAGTACTTC
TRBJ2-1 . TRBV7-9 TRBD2 CASSQAGGKNEQFF TGTGCCAGCAGCCAAGCGGGAGGCAAAAATGAGCAGTTCTTC
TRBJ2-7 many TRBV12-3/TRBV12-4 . CASRYSISYEQYF TGTGCCAGCAGATACTCGATCTCCTACGAGCAGTACTTC
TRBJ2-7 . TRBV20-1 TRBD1 CSARVPGQGYRNEQYF TGCAGTGCTAGAGTACCCGGACAGGGCTATAGGAACGAGCAGTACTTC